Sequencing of this TCR beta chain was carried out in a study of OX40 agonist ivuxolimab in advanced cancers. Study in general: Eligibility rules accepted prior anti-PD-1, anti-PD-L1 or anti-CTLA-4 therapy, and roughly 40% had some.

The CDR3 contains 16 residues. Germline loops: CDR1 SGHNT, CDR2 YYREEE (reference sequence). Trimming took 4 bases from V and 3 from J; bases not matched to a gene: 9. Produced via immunoSEQ multiplex PCR; TCRdb's table is partial and in-frame only. Among about 110,000 clones listed, approximately 90% were seen once. The sequence was collected from an adult with an advanced solid tumor such as melanoma, head and neck, liver or kidney cancer. This chain connects TRBV5-4 to TRBJ2-3, with 9 bases that match TRBD2. The input for sequencing was CD4+ or CD8+ T cells sorted from blood, taken in a trial of the OX40 agonist ivuxolimab. CDR3 amino acids: CASSPPRLAGTDTQYF. CDR3 bases: TGTGCCAGCAGCCCCCCCCGGCTAGCGGGAACAGATACGCAGTATTTT.